This T cell receptor (beta chain) appears in the sequencing data of a study of blood T cell repertoires in COVID-19. The length of the CDR3 is 13 residues. Germline V gene lookup returns CDR1 LNHDA and CDR2 SQIVND (reference sequence). Trimming removed 10 bases from V and 7 bases from J, with 16 bases in between. Libraries were prepared by immunoSEQ multiplex PCR; TCRdb keeps only in-frame clonotypes and omits some of them. The sample yields about 55,000 clones, roughly 70% seen once. This clonotype was sampled from a woman in her seventies with acute or convalescent COVID-19. The material sequenced was peripheral blood. The chain couples TRBV19 to TRBJ2-2; D possibly corresponds to TRBD2 (5 bases). The CDR3 region is CATRRGQSGELFF. In DNA form, the CDR3 reads TGTGCCACACGTCGGGGTCAGAGCGGGGAGCTGTTTTTT.